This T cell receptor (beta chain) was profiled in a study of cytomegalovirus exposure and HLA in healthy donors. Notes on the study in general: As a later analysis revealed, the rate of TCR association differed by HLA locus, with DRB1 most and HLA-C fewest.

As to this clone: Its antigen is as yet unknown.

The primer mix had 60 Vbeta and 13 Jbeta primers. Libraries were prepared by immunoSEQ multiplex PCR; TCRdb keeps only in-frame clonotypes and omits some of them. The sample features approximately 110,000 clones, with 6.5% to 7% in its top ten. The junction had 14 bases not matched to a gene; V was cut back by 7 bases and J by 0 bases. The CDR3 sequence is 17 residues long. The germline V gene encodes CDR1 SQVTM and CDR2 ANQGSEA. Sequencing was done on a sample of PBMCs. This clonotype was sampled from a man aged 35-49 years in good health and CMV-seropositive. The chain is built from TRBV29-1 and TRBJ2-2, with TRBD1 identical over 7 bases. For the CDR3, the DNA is TGCAGCGCTCAAAGACAGGGAAGACCCTCGAACACCGGGGAGCTGTTTTTT. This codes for CSAQRQGRPSNTGELFF.